These 21 T cell receptor beta chains were all obtained from the same sample, sequenced in a study of beta chain features in type 1 diabetes. Expressed TCRB transcripts got sequenced, as all isolated RNA was reverse transcribed. Libraries were prepared by immunoSEQ multiplex PCR; TCRdb keeps only in-frame clonotypes and omits some of them. The sample has 150,000 to 180,000 clones; roughly 8.1% are singletons. Sample: central memory CD4+ T cells from blood. The receptor set was obtained from a man aged 18 to 35 in good health.

The sample holds a few counts of this clone. The V gene is TRBV11-3, the J gene TRBJ2-1, with 12 bases identical to TRBD2. CDR1 and CDR2 (germline): SGHNT, YENEEA. The CDR3 is 15 amino acids. With 4 bases clipped from V and 4 bases from J, the junction kept 2 bases outside the gene matches. The CDR3 loop is CASSSLAGGYNEQFF. Written as DNA, the CDR3 is TGTGCCAGCAGCTCCCTAGCGGGGGGGTACAATGAGCAGTTCTTC.

This clone was picked up a small number of times. The chain joins TRBV28 to TRBJ2-3; perhaps TRBD2 as D (5 bases). Trimming removed 1 base from V and 1 base from J, with 15 bases in between. There are 17 residues in the CDR3. Germline V gene sequence: CDR1 MDHEN, CDR2 SYDVKM. The CDR3 sequence: CASSLSGSYGGTDTQYF. The CDR3, as DNA: TGTGCCAGCAGTTTATCTGGGTCATACGGGGGCACAGATACGCAGTATTTT.

This clone has a count of ten or more. The J gene is TRBJ2-7, the V gene TRBV4-3; D remains unclear. This CDR3 comprises 15 residues. Germline V gene lookup returns CDR1 LGHNA and CDR2 YSLEER. V was pared by 0 bases and J by 1 base, with 10 bases between. CDR3 coding DNA: TGCGCCAGCAGCCAAGATGTAGGCGGATCCTACGAGCAGTACTTC. Protein product: CASSQDVGGSYEQYF.

Details on this clone: This specimen includes other DNA sequences encoding the same CDR3. The chain has TRBV18 and TRBJ1-1, with a weak D call TRBD1 (5 bases). CDR3 length: 13 amino acids. Per the germline V gene, CDR1 is KGHSH and CDR2 is LQKENI. The V and J ends lost 3 bases and 4 bases respectively, with 9 bases between them. Written as DNA, the CDR3 is TGTGCCAGCTCACCCCGGGGGGGCACTGAAGCTTTCTTT. Amino acid sequence: CASSPRGGTEAFF.

The chain joins TRBV6-6 to TRBJ2-1; possibly TRBD1 for D (6 bases). There are 12 residues in the CDR3. Germline V gene lookup returns CDR1 MNHNY and CDR2 SVGAGI (reference sequence). The V and J ends lost 5 bases and 6 bases respectively, with 8 bases between them. The CDR3 coding sequence is TGTGCCAGCAGTCGAGGGGGCAATGAGCAGTTCTTC. Its translation: CASSRGGNEQFF.

V gene TRBV11-2 combines with J gene TRBJ2-3; D gene uncertain. Germline loops: CDR1 SGHAT, CDR2 FQNNGV. The length of the CDR3 is 14 residues. V lost 1 base to trimming and J lost 1 base, with 6 bases between them. CDR3 DNA: TGTGCCAGCAGCTTAGCCCGGGGCACAGATACGCAGTATTTT. Translation gives CASSLARGTDTQYF.

This clone has only a few counts. The chain is built from TRBV30 and TRBJ2-5, with unresolved D. V lost 7 bases, J lost 5 bases, and 11 bases lay in between. Germline lookup yields CDR1 GTSNPN and CDR2 SVGIG (reference sequence). This CDR3 spans 11 amino acids. This CDR3 reads CASAMGETQYF. For the CDR3, the DNA is TGTGCCTCTGCTATGGGCGAGACCCAGTACTTC.

In this sample, this clone turned up a few times. The V call is TRBV18, the J call TRBJ2-3; 12 bases map to TRBD2. Losses at the gene ends were 3 bases for V and 2 bases for J; bases not matched to a gene: 9. The CDR3 sequence is 18 residues long. Germline loops: CDR1 KGHSH, CDR2 LQKENI. DNA of the CDR3: TGTGCCAGCTCACCCCTAGCGGGAGGGCCTGGAGTCACAGATACGCAGTATTTT. Translated: CASSPLAGGPGVTDTQYF.

The sample holds many counts of this clone. V and J are TRBV28 and TRBJ1-1; TRBD1 matches 8 bases. V lost 6 bases and J lost 4; bases outside the gene matches: 7. CDR3 length equals 14 residues. Germline V gene sequence: CDR1 MDHEN, CDR2 SYDVKM. The CDR3 reads CASRTLTGGTEAFF. The CDR3 DNA reads TGTGCCAGCAGGACCCTCACAGGGGGCACTGAAGCTTTCTTT. The full variable domain, its missing parts supplied by reference TRBV28 and TRBJ1-1, is DVKVTQSSRYLVKRTGEKVFLECVQDMDHENMFWYRQDPGLGLRLIYFSYDVKMKEKGDIPEGYSVSREKKERFSLILESASTNQTSMYLCASRTLTGGTEAFFGQGTRLTVV.

This clone was observed a handful of times. The genes are TRBV5-1 and TRBJ2-3; D is perhaps TRBD2 (5 bases). Germline CDR1 SGHRS, CDR2 YFSETQ. V lost 0 bases and J 4 bases, leaving 12 bases between the germline ends. This CDR3 is 15 amino acids long. CDR3 residues: CASSLAGKGSDTQYF. The CDR3 bases are TGCGCCAGCAGCTTGGCCGGGAAGGGTTCAGATACGCAGTATTTT.

This clone was counted a few times. The CDR3: CASTSWRGNYGYTF. As DNA, the CDR3 is TGTGCCAGCACCTCCTGGAGGGGCAACTATGGCTACACCTTC. The chain links TRBV6-5 to TRBJ1-2; TRBD1 might be the D (5 bases). The CDR3 length is 14 residues. Germline V lookup: CDR1 MNHEY, CDR2 SVGAGI. Trimming took off 7 bases at V and 2 bases at J, with 14 bases between the two ends.

This clone was recorded at least ten times. J is TRBJ1-5 and V is TRBV30, with D tentatively TRBD1 (6 bases). Germline V CDR1 and CDR2: GTSNPN, SVGIG (reference sequence). Trimming took off 6 bases at V and 5 bases at J, with 17 bases between the two ends. CDR3 size: 14 residues. CDR3 loop: CACQEGGAYQPQHF. The CDR3 bases are TGTGCCTGCCAAGAAGGGGGGGCCTATCAGCCCCAGCATTTT.

This clone was detected ten times or more. CDR3 sequence: CAWTRVSGTEAFF. The DNA of the CDR3 is TGTGCCTGGACCAGGGTTTCGGGCACTGAAGCTTTCTTT. The chain joins TRBV30 to TRBJ1-1, with a tentative D call TRBD1 (5 bases). Deletions cut 4 bases from V and 4 bases from J, with 13 bases between. Per the germline V gene, CDR1 is GTSNPN and CDR2 is SVGIG (reference sequence). The CDR3 consists of 13 residues. The whole variable domain, remainder taken from reference TRBV30 and TRBJ1-1, is SQTIHQWPATLVQPVGSPLSLECTVEGTSNPNLYWYRQAAGRGLQLLFYSVGIGQISSEVPQNLSASRPQDRQFILSSKKLLLSDSGFYLCAWTRVSGTEAFFGQGTRLTVV.

The chain has TRBV30 and TRBJ2-4; D gene ambiguous. CDR1 is GTSNPN and CDR2 is SVGIG in the germline V gene (reference sequence). The CDR3 runs 12 residues. Trimming took 0 bases from V and 9 from J, leaving 9 bases between them. The CDR3 protein is CAWSVPVGIQYF. CDR3 nucleotide sequence: TGTGCCTGGAGTGTACCGGTCGGCATTCAGTACTTC.

This clone has just a few counts. This chain uses TRBV30 with TRBJ2-4; 10 bases are shared with TRBD2. The V segment lost 4 bases and the J segment 3 bases; nucleotides outside the gene matches: 3. Germline V gene sequence: CDR1 GTSNPN, CDR2 SVGIG (reference sequence). The CDR3 contains 14 residues. CDR3 in DNA: TGTGCCTGGACTAGCGGGGGCGTCAAAAACATTCAGTACTTC. Translated: CAWTSGGVKNIQYF.

Many counts were recorded for this clone. The chain has TRBV29-1 and TRBJ1-1; D unresolved. Between the trimmed V and J ends, which lost 6 bases and 2 bases, there was a span of 13 bases. From germline, CDR1 is SQVTM and CDR2 ANQGSEA. CDR3 size: 13 residues. In DNA form, the CDR3 reads TGCAGCGTGGTCAGCGGCCTCAACACTGAAGCTTTCTTT. This encodes CSVVSGLNTEAFF.

The chain employs TRBV4-3 and TRBJ1-2, with 9 bases matching TRBD1. The CDR3 runs 16 residues. J was trimmed by 3 bases and V by 0 bases; bases with no gene match: 5. From germline, CDR1 is LGHNA and CDR2 YSLEER. The CDR3 sequence: CASSQDPTGGYYGYTF. In DNA, the CDR3 is TGCGCCAGCAGCCAAGATCCTACAGGGGGCTACTATGGCTACACCTTC.

This clone was seen a handful of times. CDR3 coding DNA: TGTGCCAGCAGTCCCGCGGGGGGCGACTACAATGAGCAGTTCTTC. It translates to CASSPAGGDYNEQFF. The chain employs TRBV6-5 and TRBJ2-1, with TRBD2 matching 8 bases. This CDR3 spans 15 amino acids. The germline V gene has CDR1 MNHEY and CDR2 SVGAGI. After removal of 5 bases from V and 3 bases from J, the junction contained 6 bases not matched to a gene.

In its sample, this clone was seen many times. The chain joins TRBV30 to TRBJ2-2; TRBD1 agrees at 10 bases. There are 14 residues in the CDR3. J was trimmed by 7 bases and V by 4 bases; bases with no gene match: 6. Germline V gene data show CDR1 as GTSNPN and CDR2 as SVGIG (reference sequence). CDR3 sequence (DNA): TGTGCCTGGAACGACAGGGGGCATGTCGGGGAGCTGTTTTTT. Translation gives CAWNDRGHVGELFF.

The chain recombines TRBV5-6 with TRBJ2-2, with TRBD2 matching 14 bases. Trimming cost V 4 bases and J 3 bases; bases outside gene matches: 5. Germline CDR1 reads SGHDT; CDR2 reads YYEEEE. CDR3 size: 17 residues. CDR3 sequence: CASSLGTSGRYTGELFF. CDR3 bases: TGTGCCAGCAGCCTAGGGACTAGCGGGAGATACACCGGGGAGCTGTTTTTT. Variable domain in full (rest from reference TRBV5-6 and TRBJ2-2): DAGVTQSPTHLIKTRGQQVTLRCSPKSGHDTVSWYQQALGQGPQFIFQYYEEEERQRGNFPDRFSGHQFPNYSSELNVNALLLGDSALYLCASSLGTSGRYTGELFFGEGSRLTVL.

This clone was found a few times. This chain's CDR3 is CASRGQIYSNQPQHF. The CDR3 DNA reads as TGTGCCAGTAGGGGACAGATCTATAGCAATCAGCCCCAGCATTTT. The J gene is TRBJ1-5, the V gene TRBV19, with 7 bases matching TRBD1. J lost 0 bases, V lost 6 bases, and 5 bases had no gene match. The CDR3 has 15 amino acids. Germline V lookup: CDR1 LNHDA, CDR2 SQIVND (reference sequence).